Below, one TCR beta chain is given with its context. The antigen remains undetermined. Researchers ran the PCR with 60 Vbeta and 13 Jbeta primers. Assay used: immunoSEQ multiplex PCR; TCRdb lists only in-frame clones, some missing. The profile shows under 130,000 clones, over 75% of them singletons. These data come from a study of cytomegalovirus exposure and HLA in healthy donors. Overall study findings and caveats: CMV serostatus was the sole immune exposure data available. The authors later found most CMV-associated TCR beta chains appeared HLA-restricted.

The CDR3 length is 15 residues. Germline V gives CDR1 SGHNT, CDR2 YYREEE (reference sequence). The junction had 10 bases not matched to a gene; V was cut back by 0 bases and J by 7 bases. The receptor comes from a middle-aged woman in good health and CMV-seropositive. The chain employs TRBV5-4 and TRBJ2-7; 7 nucleotides agree with TRBD2. Material for sequencing was PBMCs. The CDR3 nucleotides are TGTGCCAGCAGCTTGGTGGGTGGACTAGTCGATGAGCAGTACTTC. Its protein product is CASSLVGGLVDEQYF.